These 29 T cell receptor beta chains originate from one sample sequenced in a study of blood T cells in healthy people across ages. Alongside a J-beta primer mix, a sample-barcoded 5' primer served in a second PCR lasting roughly 6 to 12 cycles. TCRdb redid the calling of the 5' RACE reads with MiXCR, one entry per CDR3 protein. The sample contains about 1 million distinct CDR3 sequences, roughly 45% of which appear only once. The sequenced sample was blood. These receptors were obtained from a woman between 55 and 75 years old in good health.

This clonotype was seen only a few times. The chain carries TRBV4-3 and TRBJ2-5; unclear D gene. Germline V gives CDR1 LGHNA, CDR2 YSLEER. This CDR3 contains 13 residues. Trimming took 6 bases from V and 2 from J, leaving 10 bases between them. CDR3 protein: CASSERYQETQYF. In DNA form, the CDR3 reads TGCGCCAGCAGTGAGCGTTATCAAGAGACCCAGTACTTC.

J is TRBJ1-6 and V is TRBV5-5; 7 bases are shared with TRBD1. Trimming removed 4 bases from V and 9 bases from J; junction bases left unmatched: 10. The length of the CDR3 is 15 residues. Germline CDR1 is SGHKS and CDR2 is YYEKEE (reference sequence). CDR3 residues: CASSPLQGSGSPLHF. The CDR3 nucleotides read TGTGCCAGCAGCCCACTACAGGGGTCAGGTTCACCCCTCCACTTT.

The J gene is TRBJ2-7, the V gene TRBV11-2; D gene uncertain. The CDR3 has 13 residues. CDR1 and CDR2 (germline): SGHAT, FQNNGV. V was shortened by 0 bases and J by 6 bases, with 9 bases between the two germline ends. CDR3 amino acids: CASSLDVVGEQYF. The CDR3 region has the DNA TGTGCCAGCAGCTTAGATGTAGTGGGCGAGCAGTACTTC.

The chain links TRBV11-2 to TRBJ2-3, with D possibly matching TRBD2 (5 bases). V lost 5 bases to trimming and J lost 5 bases, with 14 bases between them. This CDR3 region has 14 residues. Germline V gives CDR1 SGHAT, CDR2 FQNNGV. This CDR3 is CASSTTHAGDTQYF. CDR3 nucleotide sequence: TGTGCCAGCAGCACCACTCACGCGGGAGATACGCAGTATTTT.

This clonotype was seen just once. J is TRBJ2-7 and V is TRBV2; D is ambiguous. From germline, CDR1 is SNHLY and CDR2 FYNNEI. Deletions cut 7 bases from V and 6 bases from J, with 16 bases between. The CDR3 consists of 13 residues. CDR3 nucleotides: TGTGCCAGCATGAGGACGATAGGAACCGAGCAGTACTTC. It codes for CASMRTIGTEQYF.

The V call is TRBV3-1, the J call TRBJ1-1; unclear D gene. Germline V gene data show CDR1 as LGHDT and CDR2 as YNNKEL (reference sequence). The CDR3 extends over 13 amino acids. The V gene lost 1 base and the J gene lost 9 bases, with 12 bases spanning the gap. The CDR3 here is CASSQVEQSKAFF. The DNA of the CDR3 is TGTGCCAGCAGCCAAGTGGAGCAGAGTAAAGCTTTCTTT.

Remarks on this clonotype: Mismatch with germline at one junction end may stem from a read error. This rearrangement joins TRBV18 to TRBJ1-5; D uncertain. Germline CDR1 KGHSH, CDR2 LQKENI. The CDR3 consists of 14 residues. In DNA, the CDR3 is TGTGTCAGCTCCGTCGTTCAGGCCAATCAGCCCCAGCATTTT. Translation: CVSSVVQANQPQHF.

This clonotype has only a few counts. The chain combines TRBV27 with TRBJ1-4, with a possible D match to TRBD1 (5 bases). This CDR3 spans 14 amino acids. Trimming stripped 1 base from V and 5 bases from J, with 8 bases between. Germline V gives CDR1 MNHEY, CDR2 SMNVEV (reference sequence). CDR3 DNA sequence: TGTGCCAGCAGTTTATGGGGCAGGAATGAAAAACTGTTTTTT. Translating gives CASSLWGRNEKLFF.

This clonotype was detected only a few times. The V and J genes are TRBV7-9 and TRBJ2-5; either TRBD1 or TRBD2 may fit D (5 bases each). The germline CDR1 and CDR2 sequences are SEHNR and FQNEAQ (reference sequence). The CDR3 length is 15 residues. Trimming took off 2 bases at V and 1 base at J, with 11 bases between the two ends. Here the CDR3 DNA reads TGTGCCAGCAGCTTAACCTTTGGGACCCAAGAGACCCAGTACTTC. This gives the protein CASSLTFGTQETQYF.

This clonotype was recorded a few times. The V gene is TRBV18, the J gene TRBJ2-1; D is tentatively TRBD1 or TRBD2 (5 bases each). The V and J ends lost 4 bases and 5 bases respectively, with 21 bases between them. The CDR3 extends over 17 amino acids. Germline lookup yields CDR1 KGHSH and CDR2 LQKENI. The CDR3 DNA reads as TGTGCCAGCTCACGGCCCTTTGGGGGACCTGAGGACAATGAGCAGTTCTTC. It translates to CASSRPFGGPEDNEQFF.

This clonotype has only a few counts. The chain uses TRBV25-1 and TRBJ2-5; TRBD2 might be the D (5 bases). The CDR3 has 15 amino acids. Trimming cost V 4 bases and J 4 bases, with 16 bases left between them. Per the germline V gene, CDR1 is MGHDK and CDR2 is SYGVNS. CDR3 DNA: TGTGCCAGCAGTGCGGGGATTTCACTTCGAGAGACCCAGTACTTC. The encoded protein is CASSAGISLRETQYF.

On this clonotype itself: The germline gene is not matched at one end of the junction; a read error may be the cause. The rearrangement uses TRBV10-3 and TRBJ2-1, with a tentative D call TRBD2 (5 bases). Germline-derived CDR1 and CDR2 are ENHRY and SYGVKD. This CDR3 region has 17 residues. This CDR3 reads CATSELTFAGSYNEQFF. CDR3 DNA: TGTGCCACCAGTGAGCTGACCTTCGCGGGCTCCTACAATGAGCAGTTCTTC.

A few counts support this clonotype. The V call is TRBV27, the J call TRBJ2-5; no clear D. The end of the DNA fits TRBJ2-7 better, so the J call may be wrong. CDR1 is MNHEY, CDR2 SMNVEV, per germline (reference sequence). CDR3 length equals 15 residues. The CDR3: CASSPGPTTISEQYF. For the CDR3, the DNA is TGTGCCAGCAGCCCCGGGCCAACCACTATCAGCGAGCAGTACTTC.

The CDR3 bases are TGCAGCGTTGAGCCAACAGGAAATGAGCAGTTCTTC. Translated: CSVEPTGNEQFF. The chain couples TRBV29-1 to TRBJ2-1, with D maybe TRBD1 (5 bases). In germline, CDR1 is SQVTM, CDR2 ANQGSEA. The CDR3 loop spans 12 amino acids. Trimming removed 3 bases from V and 7 bases from J, with 10 bases in between.

The chain couples TRBV6-1 to TRBJ2-7, with D perhaps TRBD2 (6 bases). The V end lost 2 bases, the J end lost 1 base, and 12 bases lay between the germline ends. Germline V gene lookup returns CDR1 MNHNS and CDR2 SASEGT. CDR3 length: 15 residues. For the CDR3, the DNA is TGTGCCAGCAGTGAACCAGGACTATGGTCCTACGAGCAGTACTTC. Protein: CASSEPGLWSYEQYF.

J is TRBJ2-1 and V is TRBV3-1; D remains ambiguous. This CDR3 spans 15 amino acids. V was clipped by 1 base and J by 6 bases, with 13 bases between them. Germline CDR1 and CDR2: LGHDT and YNNKEL (reference sequence). The chain's CDR3 is CASSQVLPPANEQFF. The CDR3 DNA follows: TGTGCCAGCAGCCAAGTACTACCCCCGGCCAATGAGCAGTTCTTC.

The chain joins TRBV27 to TRBJ1-2; D remains unclear. Germline V gene data show CDR1 as MNHEY and CDR2 as SMNVEV (reference sequence). The CDR3 runs to 12 residues. Trimming stripped 7 bases from V and 4 bases from J, with 10 bases between. Here the CDR3 reads CASIAIGYGYTF. The CDR3, as DNA: TGTGCCAGCATTGCGATAGGCTATGGCTACACCTTC.

In regard to this clonotype: This may be a read error: a much more frequent sequence differs by one nucleotide. This rearrangement joins TRBV19 to TRBJ2-5, with TRBD1 matching over 10 bases. Per germline, CDR1 LNHDA and CDR2 SQIVND (reference sequence). The CDR3 is 15 amino acids. Germline trimming cut 1 base from V and 11 bases from J; bases unmatched to any gene: 10. The CDR3 region has the DNA TGTGCCAGTAGTATAGCCCGACAGGGGGCTATTGAGCAGTACTTC. Its translation is CASSIARQGAIEQYF.

This clonotype was observed at least ten times. The CDR3 nucleotides are TGCGCCAGCAGTGAGGCAACTAGCGGGAGTAATGAGCAGTACTTC. Translating it yields CASSEATSGSNEQYF. J is TRBJ2-5 and V is TRBV10-2, with TRBD2 matching 11 bases. V shed 2 bases, J shed 11 bases, and the junction held 10 bases outside the gene matches. Germline CDR1 WSHSY, CDR2 SAAADI. This CDR3 comprises 15 residues.

This clonotype was seen a handful of times. The V call is TRBV7-2, the J call TRBJ2-1, with 12 bases identical to TRBD2. This CDR3 region has 16 residues. V shed 0 bases and J 9 bases; nucleotides not matched to a gene: 6. Germline CDR1 SGHTA, CDR2 FQGNSA. The DNA for the CDR3 is TGTGCCAGCAGCTTAGCGGGACTAGCGGGTGAGGGTGAGCAGTTCTTC. Translated, it gives CASSLAGLAGEGEQFF.

This clonotype was seen only a few times. The chain carries TRBV5-1 and TRBJ2-3; 11 bases are shared with TRBD1. Germline V CDR1 and CDR2: SGHRS, YFSETQ. The CDR3 runs 15 residues. The V gene end was trimmed by 5 bases and the J gene end by 2 bases; junction bases not matched to a gene: 4. DNA of the CDR3: TGCGCCAGCAGGGACAGGGGGCCCTCCACAGATACGCAGTATTTT. Translated, it gives CASRDRGPSTDTQYF.

This clonotype has just a few counts. The chain is built from TRBV10-3 and TRBJ1-1, with D possibly being TRBD1 (5 bases). The CDR3 is made up of 14 amino acids. Trimming stripped 9 bases from V and 1 base from J, with 15 bases between. The V gene's germline CDR1 is ENHRY and CDR2 SYGVKD. CDR3 sequence (DNA): TGTGCCATAGGATCGGCAGGGCAGAACACTGAAGCTTTCTTT. This sequence encodes CAIGSAGQNTEAFF.

In its sample, this clonotype was seen a few times. V gene TRBV29-1 combines with J gene TRBJ2-3, with D possibly matching TRBD1 (5 bases). With 5 bases removed from V and 2 bases from J, the gap between germline ends came to 8 bases. The CDR3 covers 12 residues. Germline loops: CDR1 SQVTM, CDR2 ANQGSEA. The CDR3 DNA is TGCAGCGTTAGGGGTACCACAGATACGCAGTATTTT. This gives the protein CSVRGTTDTQYF.

The genes are TRBV11-2 and TRBJ1-2; D call uncertain. CDR1 SGHAT and CDR2 FQNNGV come from the germline V gene. The CDR3 runs to 14 residues. V dropped 1 base and J dropped 2 bases, with 8 bases sitting between them. The CDR3 nucleotides read TGTGCCAGCAGCTTAGCGTATGGCAACTATGGCTACACCTTC. The encoded protein is CASSLAYGNYGYTF.

The CDR3 loop is CATRRGGGTNEQFF. The CDR3, as DNA: TGTGCCACCAGAAGGGGTGGGGGGACGAATGAGCAGTTCTTC. The gene calls are TRBV15 and TRBJ2-1; the D gene is possibly TRBD2 (6 bases). Deletions cut 6 bases from V and 7 bases from J, with 16 bases between. The germline CDR1 and CDR2 sequences are LNHNV and YYDKDF (reference sequence). The length of the CDR3 is 14 residues.

This chain connects TRBV20-1 to TRBJ1-2; perhaps TRBD1 as D (6 bases). The CDR3 totals 12 residues. Deletions cut 0 bases from V and 8 bases from J, with 10 bases between. The germline V gene has CDR1 DFQATT and CDR2 SNEGSKA (reference sequence). In DNA form, the CDR3 reads TGCAGTGCTAGAGATCCAGGGGACGGCTACACCTTC. It encodes CSARDPGDGYTF.

As to this clonotype: At one end, the junction sequence differs from germline, possibly due to a read error. The V gene is TRBV20-1, the J gene TRBJ2-5; D is perhaps TRBD2 (6 bases). The tail of the sequence fits TRBJ2-7 better, so the J call may be wrong. From germline, CDR1 is DFQATT and CDR2 SNEGSKA (reference sequence). This CDR3 has 18 amino acids. CDR3 sequence: CGARDNWSSALLQGEQYF. The DNA of the CDR3 is TGCGGTGCTAGAGATAATTGGTCTAGCGCCCTTTTGCAGGGCGAGCAGTACTTC.

This clonotype was picked up a small number of times. The chain employs TRBV25-1 and TRBJ1-5, with a tentative D call TRBD1 (6 bases). This CDR3 region has 16 residues. Germline lookup yields CDR1 MGHDK and CDR2 SYGVNS. Trimming removed 1 base from V and 2 bases from J, with 12 bases in between. The CDR3 bases are TGTGCCAGCAGTGAATCAGGGACAAAACGCAATCAGCCCCAGCATTTT. The encoded protein is CASSESGTKRNQPQHF. Based on the CDR3 plus reference TRBV25-1 and TRBJ1-5, the full variable domain is EADIYQTPRYLVIGTGKKITLECSQTMGHDKMYWYQQDPGMELHLIHYSYGVNSTEKGDLSSESTVSRIRTEHFPLTLESARPSHTSQYLCASSESGTKRNQPQHFGDGTRLSIL.

The chain recombines TRBV20-1 with TRBJ2-1; D gene ambiguous. The CDR3 consists of 13 residues. Trimming removed 6 bases from V and 6 bases from J, with 15 bases in between. Germline CDR1 DFQATT, CDR2 SNEGSKA (reference sequence). Here the CDR3 reads CSAIATRPNEQFF. The CDR3, as DNA: TGCAGTGCCATAGCCACCAGACCCAATGAGCAGTTCTTC.